The clone carrying this T cell receptor (beta chain) was observed a handful of times. Its antigen remains unknown. These data come from a study of beta chain features in type 1 diabetes. Investigators reverse transcribed all isolated RNA, so they sequenced expressed TCRB transcripts. The data were produced by immunoSEQ multiplex PCR, yet TCRdb's version contains in-frame clones alone and is incomplete. Here the sample spans about 340,000 clones, roughly 8.8% being singletons. This CDR3 has 17 amino acids. V trimming: 3 bases; J trimming: 6 bases; junction bases outside the gene matches: 12. The germline V gene has CDR1 SGHNT and CDR2 YYREEE (reference sequence). Findings and limits, study-wide: All four CD4+ subsets from Type 1 diabetes patients carried moderately but significantly shorter TCRB CDR3s.

The V and J genes are TRBV5-4 and TRBJ2-2; 9 bases align to TRBD1. This receptor was taken from a man aged 25-45 years with type 1 diabetes. The sequencing input was central memory CD4+ T cells from blood. The CDR3 region has the DNA TGTGCCAGCAGCTCCCCGGGACAGGGATTTGGCGCCGGGGAGCTGTTTTTT. It specifies CASSSPGQGFGAGELFF.